The clone carrying this T cell receptor beta chain appeared a single time. Its antigen is unknown. This record comes from a study of long-term antiretroviral therapy in people with HIV. Run at survey level, the immunoSEQ assay was version v3.0. Here immunoSEQ multiplex PCR was the method, and the copy in TCRdb shows in-frame clones only, minus some. The repertoire holds tens of thousands of clones, almost 90% seen once, with 4.5% to 6% in the top ten. The CDR3 is 14 residues long. The V gene lost 5 bases and the J gene lost 0 bases, with 7 bases spanning the gap. Germline V lookup: CDR1 SGHDN, CDR2 FVKESK. Broader study findings: CDR3 lengths in HIV samples spanned a narrower range than controls.

Per donor, a minimum of one pre-ART and a minimum of two post-ART PBMC samples were available. Sequencing was performed on unsorted PBMCs, taken about 4.3 years after starting antiretroviral therapy. The chain links TRBV14 to TRBJ2-2, with D hard to call. This clonotype was obtained from a man younger than 45 with HIV. DNA for the CDR3: TGTGCCAGCAGCATCTTTACGAACACCGGGGAGCTGTTTTTT. Translated: CASSIFTNTGELFF.